This TCR beta chain was retrieved from a study of blood T cell repertoires in COVID-19. Here immunoSEQ multiplex PCR was the method, and the copy in TCRdb shows in-frame clones only, minus some. The table includes a few hundred thousand clones, roughly 88% detected once. The germline V and J ends were trimmed by 7 bases and 2 bases, with 8 bases remaining between them. Germline CDR1 reads ENHRY; CDR2 reads SYGVKD. The CDR3 loop spans 13 amino acids. The receptor's source is a woman between 40 and 55 years old who had recovered from COVID-19. This sequence joins TRBV10-3 and TRBJ2-2, with a weak D call TRBD2 (5 bases). Source material: peripheral blood. This CDR3 reads CAITGSNTGELFF. CDR3 nucleotides: TGTGCCATCACGGGGTCCAACACCGGGGAGCTGTTTTTT.